Below are 18 T cell receptor beta chains sequenced from a single sample in a study of STAT5B mutations in CD4+ large granular lymphocyte leukemia (dated 2022 in TCRdb). The library was produced with the immunoSEQ multiplex PCR assay. TCRdb re-hosts the immuneACCESS table, in-frame sequences only. Its copies lack some clones; in the studies checked, an unresolved V gene accounts for under half of them, and the cause for the rest is not known. The sample contains tens of thousands of clones, about four fifths of them found a single time. The ten largest clones represent around 3.5% of the sample. The sample was CD4+ T cells from blood buffy coats. These receptors were collected from a human donor in good health.

This chain joins TRBV14 and TRBJ1-2, with TRBD1 matching over 7 bases. Germline loops: CDR1 SGHDN, CDR2 FVKESK. V dropped 5 bases and J dropped 6; count of bases not matched to a gene: 9. The CDR3 loop spans 14 amino acids. CDR3 nucleotides: TGTGCCAGCAGCATCGAAGGTACAGGGGATGGCTACACCTTC. It is translated as CASSIEGTGDGYTF.

This chain connects TRBV7-8 to TRBJ2-5, with D possibly matching TRBD2 (5 bases). The ends were cut back, 5 bases at V and 7 bases at J, with 14 bases in the middle. Germline assignment: CDR1 SGHVS and CDR2 FQNEAQ. The CDR3 has 13 residues. The CDR3 coding sequence is TGTGCCAGCAGCCCGCAAGCGGATGGGACCCAGTACTTC. Translating gives CASSPQADGTQYF.

This clone showed up just a few times. V and J are TRBV28 and TRBJ1-2; D not certain. V dropped 2 bases and J dropped 6 bases, with 16 bases sitting between them. CDR3 length: 15 residues. Germline V lookup: CDR1 MDHEN, CDR2 SYDVKM. CDR3 amino acids: CASSLQASSYNGYTF. CDR3 in DNA: TGTGCCAGCAGTTTACAGGCGTCCTCCTACAATGGCTACACCTTC.

This chain connects TRBV11-3 to TRBJ2-2, with D unclear. The V gene's germline CDR1 is SGHNT and CDR2 YENEEA. V lost 1 base, J lost 1 base, and 7 bases lay in between. CDR3 size: 15 residues. The CDR3 reads CASSLVPGNTGELFF. In DNA, the CDR3 is TGTGCCAGCAGCTTAGTCCCGGGGAACACCGGGGAGCTGTTTTTT.

V gene TRBV11-3 combines with J gene TRBJ2-5; 9 bases line up with TRBD2. Germline CDR1 and CDR2: SGHNT and YENEEA. V was pared by 0 bases and J by 5 bases, with 4 bases of the junction left unmatched. The CDR3 totals 15 residues. The CDR3 reads CASSLDLAGWETQYF. CDR3 DNA: TGTGCCAGCAGCTTAGATCTAGCGGGATGGGAGACCCAGTACTTC.

The chain employs TRBV18 and TRBJ2-5; D not resolved. The CDR3 spans 13 residues. Trimming took off 3 bases at V and 1 base at J, with 6 bases between the two ends. Looked up from germline, CDR1 is KGHSH and CDR2 is LQKENI. The CDR3 loop is CASSPLPQETQYF. The CDR3 DNA is TGTGCCAGCTCACCGTTGCCCCAAGAGACCCAGTACTTC.

In its sample, this clone was seen a few times. The chain combines TRBV7-9 with TRBJ1-5; no reliable D call. V lost 4 bases, J lost 4 bases, and 8 bases lay in between. This CDR3 contains 13 residues. Germline CDR1 is SEHNR and CDR2 is FQNEAQ (reference sequence). DNA of the CDR3: TGTGCCAGCAGCTCCCGGGAGAATCAGCCCCAGCATTTT. Translating it yields CASSSRENQPQHF.

The genes are TRBV7-4 and TRBJ1-6; the D is unclear. Trimming took 1 base from V and 0 from J, leaving 13 bases between them. The germline CDR1 and CDR2 sequences are SGHVT and SQSDAQ. The CDR3 contains 18 residues. In nucleotides, the CDR3 is TGTGCCAGCAGCTTAGTCGCGGCGGAGAGCTCCTATAATTCACCCCTCCACTTT. Residues: CASSLVAAESSYNSPLHF.

The V and J genes are TRBV5-4 and TRBJ1-3; TRBD1 is a possible D gene (5 bases). Trimming left V 4 bases short and J 0 bases short, with 14 bases between. This CDR3 is 16 amino acids long. From germline, CDR1 is SGHNT and CDR2 YYREEE (reference sequence). The CDR3 region has the DNA TGTGCCAGCAGCACGGGGGGGGAGAGCTCTGGAAACACCATATATTTT. This gives the protein CASSTGGESSGNTIYF.

CDR3: CAISESTEVYEKLFF. The CDR3 DNA sequence: TGTGCCATCAGTGAGTCTACAGAAGTTTATGAAAAACTGTTTTTT. The V call is TRBV10-3, the J call TRBJ1-4; D is undetermined. The germline V gene has CDR1 ENHRY and CDR2 SYGVKD. The CDR3 has 15 residues. Trimming removed 0 bases at V and 6 bases at J, with 11 bases between.

This clone was picked up one time. This chain joins TRBV11-3 and TRBJ1-1; D call uncertain. Trimming pared 5 bases from V and 0 bases from J, leaving 13 bases between. The germline CDR1 and CDR2 sequences are SGHNT and YENEEA. CDR3 length: 15 amino acids. CDR3 in DNA: TGTGCCAGCAGCCCCCCTCCTCCGATGAACACTGAAGCTTTCTTT. Translation: CASSPPPPMNTEAFF.

The V and J genes are TRBV30 and TRBJ1-1; D gene uncertain. Germline V CDR1 and CDR2: GTSNPN, SVGIG (reference sequence). There are 13 residues in the CDR3. Between the trimmed V and J ends, which lost 3 bases and 1 base, there was a span of 9 bases. The CDR3 DNA reads TGTGCCTGGAGCTCGACGGGGAACACTGAAGCTTTCTTT. The encoded protein is CAWSSTGNTEAFF.

The V call is TRBV20-1, the J call TRBJ2-5; weak D call: TRBD2 (6 bases). V was pared by 5 bases and J by 5 bases, with 6 bases between. CDR3 length: 10 amino acids. Looked up from germline, CDR1 is DFQATT and CDR2 is SNEGSKA (reference sequence). CDR3 loop: CSAGGETQYF. CDR3 sequence (DNA): TGCAGTGCTGGGGGGGAGACCCAGTACTTC.

V is TRBV6-6 and J is TRBJ1-1, with D tentatively TRBD1 (5 bases). This CDR3 has 13 amino acids. From germline, CDR1 is MNHNY and CDR2 SVGAGI (reference sequence). V lost 10 bases, J lost 4 bases, and 16 bases lay in between. The CDR3 spells CATEDRGGTEAFF. CDR3 nucleotide sequence: TGTGCCACCGAGGATCGGGGGGGCACTGAAGCTTTCTTT.

Here the CDR3 DNA reads TGTGCCAGCAGTGAAGGGACGGGGCATTACAATGAGCAGTTCTTC. Translating it yields CASSEGTGHYNEQFF. V is TRBV6-1 and J is TRBJ2-1; D is tentatively TRBD1 or TRBD2 (5 bases each). The CDR3 spans 15 residues. Trimming removed 1 base at V and 4 bases at J, with 11 bases between. The germline gives CDR1 MNHNS, CDR2 SASEGT.

The gene calls are TRBV20-1 and TRBJ2-5, with a weak D call TRBD2 (6 bases). Trimming cost V 7 bases and J 5 bases, with 11 bases left between them. The CDR3 covers 11 residues. The germline gives CDR1 DFQATT, CDR2 SNEGSKA (reference sequence). The CDR3 DNA follows: TGCAGTGTTAGCGGAGCGGAGACCCAGTACTTC. This sequence encodes CSVSGAETQYF.

CDR3 residues: CASSISRWTGTPYEQYF. The CDR3 DNA reads as TGTGCCAGTAGTATTAGTCGGTGGACAGGAACCCCCTACGAGCAGTACTTC. The gene calls are TRBV19 and TRBJ2-7; 7 positions match TRBD1. Germline trimming cut 3 bases from V and 2 bases from J; bases unmatched to any gene: 13. Germline CDR1 and CDR2: LNHDA and SQIVND (reference sequence). The length of the CDR3 is 17 residues.

This clone is a singleton in its sample. The chain uses TRBV15 and TRBJ2-7, with unresolved D. The CDR3 consists of 11 residues. Trimming removed 3 bases from V and 4 bases from J, with 4 bases in between. Germline assignment: CDR1 LNHNV and CDR2 YYDKDF (reference sequence). DNA of the CDR3: TGTGCCACCAGCAGGGTTTACGAGCAGTACTTC. Translation: CATSRVYEQYF.